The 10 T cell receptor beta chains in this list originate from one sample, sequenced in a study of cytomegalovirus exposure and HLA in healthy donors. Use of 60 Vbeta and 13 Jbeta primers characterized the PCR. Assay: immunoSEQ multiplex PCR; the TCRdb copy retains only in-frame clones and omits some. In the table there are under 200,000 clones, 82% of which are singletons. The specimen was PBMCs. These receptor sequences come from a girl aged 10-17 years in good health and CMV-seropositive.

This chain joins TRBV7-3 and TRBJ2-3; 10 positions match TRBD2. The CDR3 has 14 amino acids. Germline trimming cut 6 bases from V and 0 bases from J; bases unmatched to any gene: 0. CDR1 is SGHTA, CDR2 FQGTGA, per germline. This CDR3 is CASRLAGSTDTQYF. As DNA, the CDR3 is TGTGCCAGCAGACTAGCGGGGAGCACAGATACGCAGTATTTT.

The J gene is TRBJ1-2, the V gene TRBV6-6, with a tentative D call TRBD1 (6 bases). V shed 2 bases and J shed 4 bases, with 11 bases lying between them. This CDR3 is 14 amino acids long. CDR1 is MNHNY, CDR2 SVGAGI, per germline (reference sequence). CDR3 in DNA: TGTGCCAGCAGTTACGCAGGGGATAGCTATGGCTACACCTTC. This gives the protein CASSYAGDSYGYTF.

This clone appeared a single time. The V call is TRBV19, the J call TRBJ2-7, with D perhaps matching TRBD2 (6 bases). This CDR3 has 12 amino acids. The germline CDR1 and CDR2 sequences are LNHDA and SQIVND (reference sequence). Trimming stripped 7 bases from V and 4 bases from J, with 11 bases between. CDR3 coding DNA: TGTGCCAGTATTGGAGGGCAATACGAGCAGTACTTC. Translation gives CASIGGQYEQYF.

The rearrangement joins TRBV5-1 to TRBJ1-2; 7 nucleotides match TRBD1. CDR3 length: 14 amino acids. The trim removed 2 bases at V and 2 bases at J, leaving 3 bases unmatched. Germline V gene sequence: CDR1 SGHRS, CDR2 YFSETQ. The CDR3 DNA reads TGCGCCAGCAGCTTTAGAGGGGGCAACTATGGCTACACCTTC. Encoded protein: CASSFRGGNYGYTF.

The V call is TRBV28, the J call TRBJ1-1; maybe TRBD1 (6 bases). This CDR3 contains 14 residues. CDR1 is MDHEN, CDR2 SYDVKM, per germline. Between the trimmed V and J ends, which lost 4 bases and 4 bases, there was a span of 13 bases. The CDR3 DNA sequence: TGTGCCAGCAGTTCACCGACAGGTCTCACTGAAGCTTTCTTT. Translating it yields CASSSPTGLTEAFF.

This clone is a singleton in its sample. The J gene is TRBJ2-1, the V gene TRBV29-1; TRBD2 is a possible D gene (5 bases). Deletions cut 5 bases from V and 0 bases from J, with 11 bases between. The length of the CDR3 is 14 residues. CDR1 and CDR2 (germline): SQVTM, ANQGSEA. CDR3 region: CSVSGSSSYNEQFF. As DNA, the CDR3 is TGCAGCGTTTCGGGGTCCAGCTCCTACAATGAGCAGTTCTTC.

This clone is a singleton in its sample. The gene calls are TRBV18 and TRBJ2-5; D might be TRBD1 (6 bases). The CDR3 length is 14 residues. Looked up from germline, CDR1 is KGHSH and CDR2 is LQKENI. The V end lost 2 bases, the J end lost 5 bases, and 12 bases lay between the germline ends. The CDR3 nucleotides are TGTGCCAGCTCACCAACAGGGCTCGGGGAGACCCAGTACTTC. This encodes CASSPTGLGETQYF.

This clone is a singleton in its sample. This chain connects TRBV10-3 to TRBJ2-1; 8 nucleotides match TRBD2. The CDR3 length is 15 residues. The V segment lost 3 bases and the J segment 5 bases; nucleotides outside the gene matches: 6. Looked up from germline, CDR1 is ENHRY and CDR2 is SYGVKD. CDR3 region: CAISEIGGADNEQFF. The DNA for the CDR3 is TGTGCCATCAGTGAAATCGGGGGGGCCGACAATGAGCAGTTCTTC.

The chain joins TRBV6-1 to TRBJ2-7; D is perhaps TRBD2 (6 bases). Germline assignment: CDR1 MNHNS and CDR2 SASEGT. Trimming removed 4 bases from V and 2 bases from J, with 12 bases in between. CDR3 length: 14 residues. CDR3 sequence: CASSGLGVAYEQYF. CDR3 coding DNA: TGTGCCAGCAGTGGACTAGGTGTGGCCTACGAGCAGTACTTC.

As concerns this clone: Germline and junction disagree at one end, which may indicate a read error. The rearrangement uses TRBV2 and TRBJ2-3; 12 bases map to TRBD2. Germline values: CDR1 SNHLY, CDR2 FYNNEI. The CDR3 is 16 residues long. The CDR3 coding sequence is TGTGCCAGCAGGGAAGGACTAGCGGGAACAGCGGGTACGCAGTATTTT. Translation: CASREGLAGTAGTQYF.